A single sample gave rise to the 22 T cell receptor beta chains below, sequenced in a study of blood T cell repertoires in COVID-19. Profiled with immunoSEQ multiplex PCR; TCRdb holds only in-frame clones, not every one. The sample yields about 330,000 clones, around 86% seen once. The specimen sequenced was peripheral blood. These receptor sequences come from a woman between 45 and 60 years old with acute or convalescent COVID-19.

J is TRBJ1-4 and V is TRBV25-1, with D possibly matching TRBD1 (5 bases). Trimming stripped 6 bases from V and 0 bases from J, with 8 bases between. In germline, CDR1 is MGHDK, CDR2 SYGVNS. This CDR3 contains 14 residues. The CDR3 sequence is CASRDSATNEKLFF. The CDR3 nucleotides read TGTGCCAGCAGAGACAGTGCAACTAATGAAAAACTGTTTTTT.

This clone was detected once. The chain couples TRBV7-2 to TRBJ1-2; the D gene is possibly TRBD1 (6 bases). There are 15 residues in the CDR3. Trimming removed 0 bases from V and 3 bases from J, with 11 bases in between. Germline V CDR1 and CDR2: SGHTA, FQGNSA. The CDR3 sequence: CASSLATTGYYGYTF. CDR3 DNA: TGTGCCAGCAGCTTAGCAACGACAGGCTACTATGGCTACACCTTC.

The V and J genes are TRBV9 and TRBJ2-2; D is unresolved. The V end lost 3 bases, the J end lost 5 bases, and 11 bases lay between the germline ends. Germline V gene sequence: CDR1 SGDLS, CDR2 YYNGEE. The CDR3 is made up of 14 amino acids. The CDR3 DNA reads as TGTGCCAGCAGCGAGGCTAGTGGGACCGGGGAGCTGTTTTTT. Protein sequence: CASSEASGTGELFF.

V gene TRBV9 combines with J gene TRBJ1-2; TRBD1 agrees at 8 bases. V shed 4 bases, J shed 2 bases, and the junction held 4 bases outside the gene matches. The CDR3 has 14 residues. Germline CDR1 is SGDLS and CDR2 is YYNGEE. CDR3 residues: CASSSWTGNYGYTF. The DNA of the CDR3 is TGTGCCAGCAGCTCCTGGACAGGGAACTATGGCTACACCTTC.

CDR3 sequence reads: CASSIPRPGNAFF. The DNA of the CDR3 is TGTGCCAGCAGCATTCCAAGACCAGGGAATGCTTTCTTT. The chain uses TRBV6-5 and TRBJ1-1, with D possibly being TRBD1 (5 bases). Trimming removed 6 bases from V and 11 bases from J, with 19 bases in between. The CDR3 is made up of 13 amino acids. CDR1 and CDR2 from the germline V gene are MNHEY and SVGAGI.

This chain connects TRBV11-2 to TRBJ2-3; 9 positions match TRBD2. Looked up from germline, CDR1 is SGHAT and CDR2 is FQNNGV. V lost 3 bases and J lost 2; bases outside the gene matches: 3. CDR3 length: 15 residues. In DNA, the CDR3 is TGTGCCAGCAGCTTGCTAGCGGGATACACAGATACGCAGTATTTT. The encoded protein is CASSLLAGYTDTQYF.

The chain has TRBV27 and TRBJ2-2; tentative D call: TRBD2 (5 bases). This CDR3 region has 13 residues. CDR1 and CDR2 (germline): MNHEY, SMNVEV (reference sequence). V lost 3 bases and J 6 bases, leaving 8 bases between the germline ends. DNA for the CDR3: TGTGCCAGCAGTTTTGCGGACTCCGGGGAGCTGTTTTTT. The encoded protein is CASSFADSGELFF.

The rearrangement joins TRBV18 to TRBJ1-1; no clear D. Trimming shortened V by 3 bases and J by 1 base, and 12 bases separated the two germline ends. The germline V gene encodes CDR1 KGHSH and CDR2 LQKENI. CDR3 length: 15 amino acids. The CDR3 region has the DNA TGTGCCAGCTCACCCGGGGATCCTAAGAACACTGAAGCTTTCTTT. The encoded protein is CASSPGDPKNTEAFF.

The chain employs TRBV5-1 and TRBJ2-5; 9 nucleotides line up with TRBD1. Germline V gene lookup returns CDR1 SGHRS and CDR2 YFSETQ. V shed 2 bases and J 0 bases; nucleotides not matched to a gene: 8. CDR3 size: 17 residues. The CDR3 is CASSLYRGREDQETQYF. The CDR3 DNA is TGCGCCAGCAGCTTATACAGGGGGCGTGAAGACCAAGAGACCCAGTACTTC.

The chain links TRBV5-1 to TRBJ2-4; 11 nucleotides match TRBD2. CDR3 length: 18 residues. Germline loops: CDR1 SGHRS, CDR2 YFSETQ. With 0 bases clipped from V and 5 bases from J, the junction kept 10 bases outside the gene matches. This CDR3 reads CASSLVGLAGGRENIQYF. CDR3 sequence (DNA): TGCGCCAGCAGCTTGGTAGGGCTAGCGGGAGGTCGGGAAAACATTCAGTACTTC.

The chain is built from TRBV9 and TRBJ2-7, with TRBD2 identical over 10 bases. Trimming removed 0 bases from V and 5 bases from J; junction bases left unmatched: 5. Germline V CDR1 and CDR2: SGDLS, YYNGEE. This CDR3 has 15 residues. The CDR3 bases are TGTGCCAGCAGCGTAGGGGCTAGCGGGAGCGACGAGCAGTACTTC. This sequence encodes CASSVGASGSDEQYF.

The chain combines TRBV2 with TRBJ2-2, with 9 bases that match TRBD1. CDR1 and CDR2 from the germline V gene are SNHLY and FYNNEI. This CDR3 spans 15 amino acids. V dropped 6 bases and J dropped 5; count of bases not matched to a gene: 7. The DNA of the CDR3 is TGTGCCAGCAGCGAGGACAGGGGAATTACCGGGGAGCTGTTTTTT. Protein product: CASSEDRGITGELFF.

This chain connects TRBV7-2 to TRBJ2-3, with D maybe TRBD2 (5 bases). Germline values: CDR1 SGHTA, CDR2 FQGNSA. CDR3 length: 14 residues. The V end lost 8 bases, the J end lost 4 bases, and 16 bases lay between the germline ends. Written as DNA, the CDR3 is TGTGCCAGCGGACGTGGGAGTGCTGCAGATACGCAGTATTTT. Translated: CASGRGSAADTQYF.

The genes are TRBV6-5 and TRBJ2-2; perhaps TRBD2 as D (5 bases). CDR3 length: 16 amino acids. Germline V gene lookup returns CDR1 MNHEY and CDR2 SVGAGI. The germline V and J ends were trimmed by 4 bases and 5 bases, with 17 bases remaining between them. The CDR3 loop is CASSFRALPGTGELFF. The DNA of the CDR3 is TGTGCCAGCAGTTTCCGGGCCTTACCGGGGACCGGGGAGCTGTTTTTT.

About this clone: The same CDR3 also results from other DNA sequences found in this sample. The rearrangement joins TRBV12-3 or TRBV12-4 to TRBJ2-1, with D perhaps TRBD1 (6 bases). The CDR3 totals 13 residues. Between the trimmed V and J ends, which lost 6 bases and 0 bases, there was a span of 6 bases. The CDR3 region is CASRDSSYNEQFF. Written as DNA, the CDR3 is TGTGCCAGCAGGGACAGCTCCTACAATGAGCAGTTCTTC.

The chain recombines TRBV5-4 with TRBJ2-7; 12 nucleotides line up with TRBD2. J was trimmed by 3 bases and V by 4 bases; bases with no gene match: 11. This CDR3 has 17 amino acids. CDR1 and CDR2 from the germline V gene are SGHNT and YYREEE (reference sequence). CDR3 in DNA: TGTGCCAGCAGCCCGGGACTAGCGGGCCGGCGTAACTACGAGCAGTACTTC. Its translation is CASSPGLAGRRNYEQYF.

The V and J genes are TRBV10-3 and TRBJ2-1, with TRBD2 matching 11 bases. This CDR3 region has 17 residues. Germline CDR1 and CDR2: ENHRY and SYGVKD. The V segment lost 3 bases and the J segment 1 base; nucleotides outside the gene matches: 5. The CDR3 bases are TGTGCCATCAGTGATATAGGGACTAGCGGATCCTACAATGAGCAGTTCTTC. It encodes CAISDIGTSGSYNEQFF.

This chain's CDR3 is CASSLRVGTEAFF. The CDR3 nucleotides read TGTGCCAGCAGTTTGAGGGTTGGCACTGAAGCTTTCTTT. The V and J genes are TRBV28 and TRBJ1-1; D remains ambiguous. Trimming removed 3 bases at V and 4 bases at J, with 9 bases between. The CDR3 covers 13 residues. From germline, CDR1 is MDHEN and CDR2 SYDVKM.

This sequence joins TRBV18 and TRBJ2-1, with TRBD1 matching 9 bases. Looked up from germline, CDR1 is KGHSH and CDR2 is LQKENI. The CDR3 length is 16 residues. The V gene end was trimmed by 5 bases and the J gene end by 0 bases; junction bases not matched to a gene: 5. CDR3: CASSVTTGGSYNEQFF. CDR3 DNA sequence: TGTGCCAGCTCAGTCACGACAGGGGGCTCCTACAATGAGCAGTTCTTC.

There are a few counts of this clone. J is TRBJ1-4 and V is TRBV7-9; the match to TRBD1 covers 7 bases. Germline CDR1 SEHNR, CDR2 FQNEAQ (reference sequence). Unmatched junction bases numbered 11, after V lost 5 bases and J lost 2 bases. CDR3 size: 17 residues. Here the CDR3 DNA reads TGTGCCAGCAGCCCTGACAGGGCCGTCACGACTAATGAAAAACTGTTTTTT. Translating it yields CASSPDRAVTTNEKLFF.

The rearrangement uses TRBV30 and TRBJ2-2; 7 bases fit TRBD2. Germline V lookup: CDR1 GTSNPN, CDR2 SVGIG (reference sequence). Trimming removed 8 bases from V and 2 bases from J; junction bases left unmatched: 11. The CDR3 contains 15 residues. Here the CDR3 reads CARGVGSRNTGELFF. Here the CDR3 DNA reads TGTGCCCGGGGGGTCGGGAGCCGCAACACCGGGGAGCTGTTTTTT.

V usage is TRBV7-9 and J usage is TRBJ1-1; 8 nucleotides line up with TRBD1. Germline V gene lookup returns CDR1 SEHNR and CDR2 FQNEAQ (reference sequence). The CDR3 runs 12 residues. After removal of 11 bases from V and 10 bases from J, the junction contained 12 bases not matched to a gene. In DNA, the CDR3 is TGTGCCGCAGCTGGCAGGGGGCGTATAGCTTTCTTT. It is translated as CAAAGRGRIAFF.